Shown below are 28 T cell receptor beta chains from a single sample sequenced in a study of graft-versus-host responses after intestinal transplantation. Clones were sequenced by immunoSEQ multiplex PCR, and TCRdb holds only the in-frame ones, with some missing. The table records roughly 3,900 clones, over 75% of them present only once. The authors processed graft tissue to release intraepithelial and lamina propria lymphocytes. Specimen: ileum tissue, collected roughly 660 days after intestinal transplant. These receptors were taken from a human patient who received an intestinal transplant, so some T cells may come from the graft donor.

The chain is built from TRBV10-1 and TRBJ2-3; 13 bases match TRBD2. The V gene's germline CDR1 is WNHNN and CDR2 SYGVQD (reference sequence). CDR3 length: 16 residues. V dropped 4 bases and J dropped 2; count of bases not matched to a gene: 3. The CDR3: CASSGGLAGSTDTQYF. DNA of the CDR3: TGCGCCAGCAGTGGGGGACTAGCGGGGTCCACAGATACGCAGTATTTT.

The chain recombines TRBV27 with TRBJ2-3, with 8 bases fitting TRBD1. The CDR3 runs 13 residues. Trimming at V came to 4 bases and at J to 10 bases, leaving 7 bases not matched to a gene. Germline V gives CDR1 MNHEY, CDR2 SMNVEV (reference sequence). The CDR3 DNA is TGTGCCAGCAGTTCCGGGACAGGCGAGTCGCAGTATTTT. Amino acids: CASSSGTGESQYF.

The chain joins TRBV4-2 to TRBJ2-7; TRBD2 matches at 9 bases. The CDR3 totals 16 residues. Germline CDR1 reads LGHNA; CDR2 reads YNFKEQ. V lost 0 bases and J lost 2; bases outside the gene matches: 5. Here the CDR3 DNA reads TGTGCCAGCAGCCAAGAGCGGGTAGCGGGGGCCTACGAGCAGTACTTC. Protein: CASSQERVAGAYEQYF.

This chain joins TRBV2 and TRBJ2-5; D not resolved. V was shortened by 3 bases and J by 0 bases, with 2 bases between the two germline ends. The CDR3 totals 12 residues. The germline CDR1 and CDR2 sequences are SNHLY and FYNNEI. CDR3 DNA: TGTGCCAGCAGTGATGACCAAGAGACCCAGTACTTC. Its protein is CASSDDQETQYF. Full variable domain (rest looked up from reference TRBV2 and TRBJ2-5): EPEVTQTPSHQVTQMGQEVILRCVPISNHLYFYWYRQILGQKVEFLVSFYNNEISEKSEIFDDQFSVERPDGSNFTLKIRSTKLEDSAMYFCASSDDQETQYFGPGTRLLVL.

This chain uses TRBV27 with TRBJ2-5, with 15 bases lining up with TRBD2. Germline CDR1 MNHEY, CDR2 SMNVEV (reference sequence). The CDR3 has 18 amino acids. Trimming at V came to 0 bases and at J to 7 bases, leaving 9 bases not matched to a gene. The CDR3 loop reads CASSLSEGLAGGHGTQYF. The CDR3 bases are TGTGCCAGCAGTTTATCGGAGGGACTAGCGGGGGGCCACGGGACCCAGTACTTC.

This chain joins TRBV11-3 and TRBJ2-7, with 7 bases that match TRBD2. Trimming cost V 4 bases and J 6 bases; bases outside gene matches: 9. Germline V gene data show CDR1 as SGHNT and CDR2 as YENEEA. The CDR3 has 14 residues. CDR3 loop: CASSSVAGVFEQYF. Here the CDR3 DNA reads TGTGCCAGCAGCTCAGTGGCGGGGGTGTTCGAGCAGTACTTC.

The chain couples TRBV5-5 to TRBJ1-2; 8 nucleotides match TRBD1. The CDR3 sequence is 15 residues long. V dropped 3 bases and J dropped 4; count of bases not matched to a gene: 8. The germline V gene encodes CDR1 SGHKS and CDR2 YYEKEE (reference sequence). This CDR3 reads CASSSVPGTGYGYTF. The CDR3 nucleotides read TGTGCCAGCAGCTCGGTCCCGGGGACAGGCTATGGCTACACCTTC. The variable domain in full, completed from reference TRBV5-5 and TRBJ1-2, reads DAGVTQSPTHLIKTRGQQVTLRCSPISGHKSVSWYQQVLGQGPQFIFQYYEKEERGRGNFPDRFSARQFPNYSSELNVNALLLGDSALYLCASSSVPGTGYGYTFGSGTRLTVV.

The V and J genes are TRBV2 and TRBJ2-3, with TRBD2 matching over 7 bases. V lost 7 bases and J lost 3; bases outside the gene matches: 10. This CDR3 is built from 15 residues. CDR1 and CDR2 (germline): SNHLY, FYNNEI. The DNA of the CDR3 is TGTGCCAGCACACGTTTGGGGGGGAGGACAGATACGCAGTATTTT. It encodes CASTRLGGRTDTQYF.

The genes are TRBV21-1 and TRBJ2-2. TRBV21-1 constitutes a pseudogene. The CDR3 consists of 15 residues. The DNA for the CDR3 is TGTGCCAGCAGGCTCTCAGGGAGTAGGACCGGGGAGCTGTTTTTT. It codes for CASRLSGSRTGELFF.

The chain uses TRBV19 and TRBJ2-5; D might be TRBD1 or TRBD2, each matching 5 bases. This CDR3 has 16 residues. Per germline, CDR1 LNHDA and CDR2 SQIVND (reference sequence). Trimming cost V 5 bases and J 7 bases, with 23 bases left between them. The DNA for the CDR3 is TGTGCCAGTAGTTCCCGTAGGGCCGAGGGGAAAAGGACCCAGTACTTC. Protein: CASSSRRAEGKRTQYF.

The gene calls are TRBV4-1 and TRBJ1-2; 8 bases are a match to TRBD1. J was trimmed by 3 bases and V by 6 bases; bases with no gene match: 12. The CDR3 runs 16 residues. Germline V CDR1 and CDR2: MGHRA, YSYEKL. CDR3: CASSPEPLQGDYGYTF. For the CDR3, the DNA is TGCGCCAGCAGTCCCGAGCCACTACAGGGGGACTATGGCTACACCTTC.

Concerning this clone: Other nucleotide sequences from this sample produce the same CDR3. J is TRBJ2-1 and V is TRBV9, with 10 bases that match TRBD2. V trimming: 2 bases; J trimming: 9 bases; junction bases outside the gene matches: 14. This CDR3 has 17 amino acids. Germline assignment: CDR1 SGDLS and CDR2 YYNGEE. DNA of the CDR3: TGTGCCAGCAGCGTTCGGGGAGCGGGGGGGCCTTTCAGTGAGCAGTTCTTC. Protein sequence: CASSVRGAGGPFSEQFF.

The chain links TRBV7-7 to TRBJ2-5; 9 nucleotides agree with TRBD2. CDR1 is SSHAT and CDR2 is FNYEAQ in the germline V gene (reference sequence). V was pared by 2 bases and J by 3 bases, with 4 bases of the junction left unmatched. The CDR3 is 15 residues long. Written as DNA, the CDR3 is TGTGCCAGCAGCTTAAGCTGGACTAGCGAAGAGACCCAGTACTTC. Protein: CASSLSWTSEETQYF.

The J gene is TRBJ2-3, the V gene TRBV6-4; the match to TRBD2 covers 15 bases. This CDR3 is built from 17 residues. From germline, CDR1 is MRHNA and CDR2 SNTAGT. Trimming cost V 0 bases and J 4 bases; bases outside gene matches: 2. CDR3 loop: CASSDSRTSGGADTQYF. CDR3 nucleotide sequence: TGTGCCAGCAGTGACTCACGGACTAGCGGGGGGGCAGATACGCAGTATTTT.

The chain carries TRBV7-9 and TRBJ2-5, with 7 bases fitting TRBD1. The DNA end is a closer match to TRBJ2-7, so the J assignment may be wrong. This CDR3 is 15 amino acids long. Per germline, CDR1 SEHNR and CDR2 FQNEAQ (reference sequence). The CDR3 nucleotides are TGTGCCAGCAGCGTTAACAGGGGAATCGGCTACGAGCAGTACTTC. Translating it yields CASSVNRGIGYEQYF.

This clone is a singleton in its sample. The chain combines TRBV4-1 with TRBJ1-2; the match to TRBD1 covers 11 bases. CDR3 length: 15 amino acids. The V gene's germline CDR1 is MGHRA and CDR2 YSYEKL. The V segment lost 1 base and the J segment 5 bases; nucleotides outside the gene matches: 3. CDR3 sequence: CASSQGDRGGYGYTF. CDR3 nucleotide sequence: TGCGCCAGCAGCCAAGGGGACAGGGGGGGATATGGCTACACCTTC.

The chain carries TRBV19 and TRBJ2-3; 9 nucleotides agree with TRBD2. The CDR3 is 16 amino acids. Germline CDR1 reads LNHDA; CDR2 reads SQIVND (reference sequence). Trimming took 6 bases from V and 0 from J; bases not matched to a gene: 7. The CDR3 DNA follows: TGTGCCAGTAGCCCCCGAGCGGGGGGAAGCACAGATACGCAGTATTTT. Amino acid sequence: CASSPRAGGSTDTQYF.

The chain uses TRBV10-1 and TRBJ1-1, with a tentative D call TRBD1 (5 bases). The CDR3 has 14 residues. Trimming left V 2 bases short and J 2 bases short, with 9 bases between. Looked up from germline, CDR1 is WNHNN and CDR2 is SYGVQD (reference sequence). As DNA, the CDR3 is TGCGCCAGCAGTGAGCTGGGGCTAAACACTGAAGCTTTCTTT. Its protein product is CASSELGLNTEAFF.

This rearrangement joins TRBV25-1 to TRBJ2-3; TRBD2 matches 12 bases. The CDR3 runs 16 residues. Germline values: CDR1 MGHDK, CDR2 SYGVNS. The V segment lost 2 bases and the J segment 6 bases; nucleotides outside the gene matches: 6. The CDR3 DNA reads TGTGCCAGCAGTGAACCTAGCGGGGGGGCCGCGGATACGCAGTATTTT. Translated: CASSEPSGGAADTQYF.

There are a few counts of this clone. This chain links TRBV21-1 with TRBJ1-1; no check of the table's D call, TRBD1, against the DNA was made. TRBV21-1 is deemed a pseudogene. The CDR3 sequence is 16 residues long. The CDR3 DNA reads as TGTGCCAGCAGCACCACCCGACAGGGGGCGCCCACTGAAGCTTTCTTT. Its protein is CASSTTRQGAPTEAFF.

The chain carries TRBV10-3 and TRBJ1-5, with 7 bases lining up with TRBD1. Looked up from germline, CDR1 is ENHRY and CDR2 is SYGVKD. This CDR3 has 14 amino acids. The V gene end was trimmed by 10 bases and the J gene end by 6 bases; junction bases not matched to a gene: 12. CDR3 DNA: TGTGCCACCACCCCCGGGACAGAGGGTCAGCCCCAGCATTTT. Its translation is CATTPGTEGQPQHF.

CDR3 in DNA: TGTGCCAGCTCACGAACCGGGGGGAACTATGGCTACACCTTC. This translates into CASSRTGGNYGYTF. This chain joins TRBV18 and TRBJ1-2; TRBD1 might be the D (5 bases). Between the trimmed V and J ends, which lost 4 bases and 2 bases, there was a span of 11 bases. The CDR3 is made up of 14 amino acids. Germline lookup yields CDR1 KGHSH and CDR2 LQKENI. Drawing the rest from reference TRBV18 and TRBJ1-2, the complete variable domain is NAGVMQNPRHLVRRRGQEARLRCSPMKGHSHVYWYRQLPEEGLKFMVYLQKENIIDESGMPKERFSAEFPKEGPSILRIQQVVRGDSAAYFCASSRTGGNYGYTFGSGTRLTVV.

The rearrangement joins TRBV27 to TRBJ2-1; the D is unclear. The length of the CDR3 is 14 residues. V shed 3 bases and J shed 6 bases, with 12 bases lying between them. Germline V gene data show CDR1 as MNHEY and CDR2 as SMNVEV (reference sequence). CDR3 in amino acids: CASSFGRAANEQFF. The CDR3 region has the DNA TGTGCCAGCAGTTTCGGACGGGCTGCCAATGAGCAGTTCTTC.

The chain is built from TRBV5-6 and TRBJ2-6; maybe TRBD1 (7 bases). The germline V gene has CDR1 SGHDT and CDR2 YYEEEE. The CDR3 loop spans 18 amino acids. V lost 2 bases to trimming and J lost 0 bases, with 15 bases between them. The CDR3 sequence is CASSLLTGDFSGANVLTF. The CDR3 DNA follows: TGTGCCAGCAGCTTACTAACAGGGGACTTCTCTGGGGCCAACGTCCTGACTTTC.

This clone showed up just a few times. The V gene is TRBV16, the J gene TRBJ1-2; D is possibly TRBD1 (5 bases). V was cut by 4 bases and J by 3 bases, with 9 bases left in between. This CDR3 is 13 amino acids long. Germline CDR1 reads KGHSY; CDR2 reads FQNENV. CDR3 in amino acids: CASSPGTDYGYTF. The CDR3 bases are TGTGCCAGCAGCCCGGGGACGGACTATGGCTACACCTTC.

In DNA form, the CDR3 reads TGTGCCAGCGGACCCAGACAGGCGCAGGCTATAGATACGCAGTATTTT. Translating it yields CASGPRQAQAIDTQYF. This chain joins TRBV27 and TRBJ2-3; maybe TRBD1 (6 bases). The CDR3 is made up of 16 amino acids. Per germline, CDR1 MNHEY and CDR2 SMNVEV (reference sequence). The V end was cut by 8 bases, the J end by 5 bases, with 23 bases between.

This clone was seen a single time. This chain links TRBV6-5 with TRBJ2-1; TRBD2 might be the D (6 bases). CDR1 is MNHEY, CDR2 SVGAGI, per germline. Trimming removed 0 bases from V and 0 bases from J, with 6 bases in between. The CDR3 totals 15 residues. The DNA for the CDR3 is TGTGCCAGCAGTTACTCGCGGGGCTCCTACAATGAGCAGTTCTTC. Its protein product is CASSYSRGSYNEQFF.

CDR3 nucleotide sequence: TGTGCCAGCAGCTTAGTGTTAGGACAGGTTTCCTACGAGCAGTACTTC. It translates to CASSLVLGQVSYEQYF. This chain connects TRBV7-9 to TRBJ2-7; 7 bases fit TRBD1. This CDR3 spans 16 amino acids. Germline values: CDR1 SEHNR, CDR2 FQNEAQ (reference sequence). V was pared by 1 base and J by 1 base, with 7 bases of the junction left unmatched.